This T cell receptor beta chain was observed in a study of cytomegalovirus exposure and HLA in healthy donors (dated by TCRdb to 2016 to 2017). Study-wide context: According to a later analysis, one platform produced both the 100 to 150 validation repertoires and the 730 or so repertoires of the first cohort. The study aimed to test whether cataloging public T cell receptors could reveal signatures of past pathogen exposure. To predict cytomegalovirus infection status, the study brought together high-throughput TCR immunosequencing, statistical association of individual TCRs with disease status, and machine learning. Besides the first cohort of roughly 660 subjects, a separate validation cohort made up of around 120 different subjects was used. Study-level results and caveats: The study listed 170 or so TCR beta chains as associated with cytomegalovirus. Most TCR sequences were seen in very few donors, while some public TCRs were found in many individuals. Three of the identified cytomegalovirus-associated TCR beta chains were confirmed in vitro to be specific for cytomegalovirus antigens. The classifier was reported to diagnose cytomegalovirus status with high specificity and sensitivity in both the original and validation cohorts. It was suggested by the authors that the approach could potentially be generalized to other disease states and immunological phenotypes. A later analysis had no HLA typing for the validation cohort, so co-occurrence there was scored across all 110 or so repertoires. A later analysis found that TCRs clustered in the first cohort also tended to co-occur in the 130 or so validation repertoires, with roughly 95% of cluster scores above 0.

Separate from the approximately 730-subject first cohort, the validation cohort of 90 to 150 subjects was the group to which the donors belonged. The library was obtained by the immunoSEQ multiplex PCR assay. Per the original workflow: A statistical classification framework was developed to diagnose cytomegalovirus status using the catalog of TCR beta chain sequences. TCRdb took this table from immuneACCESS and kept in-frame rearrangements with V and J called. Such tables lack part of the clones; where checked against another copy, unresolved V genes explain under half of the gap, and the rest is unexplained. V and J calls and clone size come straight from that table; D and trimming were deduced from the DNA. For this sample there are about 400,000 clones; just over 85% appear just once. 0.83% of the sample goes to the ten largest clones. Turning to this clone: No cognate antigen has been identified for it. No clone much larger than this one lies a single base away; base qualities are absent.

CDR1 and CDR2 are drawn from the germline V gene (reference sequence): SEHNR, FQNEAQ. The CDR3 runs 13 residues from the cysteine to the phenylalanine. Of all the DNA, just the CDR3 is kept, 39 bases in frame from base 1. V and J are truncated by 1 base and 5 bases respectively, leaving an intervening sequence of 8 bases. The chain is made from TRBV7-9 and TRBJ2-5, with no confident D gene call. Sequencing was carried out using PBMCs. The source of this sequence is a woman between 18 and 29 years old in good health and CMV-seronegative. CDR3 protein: CASSLERSETQYF. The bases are TGTGCCAGCAGCTTAGAGAGGTCGGAGACCCAGTACTTC. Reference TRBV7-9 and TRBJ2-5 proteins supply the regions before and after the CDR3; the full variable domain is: DTGVSQNPRHKITKRGQNVTFRCDPISEHNRLYWYRQTLGQGPEFLTYFQNEAQLEKSRLLSDRFSAERPKGSFSTLEIQRTEQGDSAMYLCASSLERSETQYFGPGTRLLVL.